Each of the 7 T cell receptor beta chains below was sequenced from the same sample in a study of T cell responses to AZD1222 COVID-19 vaccine. Assay used: immunoSEQ multiplex PCR; TCRdb lists only in-frame clones, some missing. The table shows 100,000 to 150,000 clones, with roughly 90% occurring only once. The specimen was peripheral blood, collected on day 0 of MenACWY control vaccination. The origin of the receptors is an adult in good health.

This clone was recorded a few times. This chain connects TRBV2 to TRBJ2-2; D may be TRBD2 (5 bases). Germline assignment: CDR1 SNHLY and CDR2 FYNNEI. V shed 10 bases and J shed 1 base, with 10 bases lying between them. The CDR3 loop spans 13 amino acids. The CDR3, as DNA: TGTGCCACCGACTACATGAACACCGGGGAGCTGTTTTTT. Amino acid sequence: CATDYMNTGELFF. The whole variable domain, filled in from reference TRBV2 and TRBJ2-2, reads EPEVTQTPSHQVTQMGQEVILRCVPISNHLYFYWYRQILGQKVEFLVSFYNNEISEKSEIFDDQFSVERPDGSNFTLKIRSTKLEDSAMYFCATDYMNTGELFFGEGSRLTVL.

The chain is built from TRBV7-6 and TRBJ1-4, with TRBD1 matching over 7 bases. Germline lookup yields CDR1 SGHVS and CDR2 FNYEAQ. J was trimmed by 4 bases and V by 5 bases; bases with no gene match: 13. This CDR3 has 17 amino acids. The CDR3 DNA follows: TGTGCCAGCAGCCCCATGCCTCCGGGACAGAGTAATGAAAAACTGTTTTTT. Its translation is CASSPMPPGQSNEKLFF.

This chain links TRBV4-3 with TRBJ2-1; weak D call: TRBD1 (6 bases). The CDR3 covers 13 residues. V lost 0 bases, J lost 10 bases, and 10 bases lay in between. Germline V gene lookup returns CDR1 LGHNA and CDR2 YSLEER. CDR3 sequence: CASSQEQGGEQFF. The CDR3 coding sequence is TGCGCCAGCAGCCAAGAACAGGGTGGCGAGCAGTTCTTC.

The chain joins TRBV28 to TRBJ1-5, with 9 bases that match TRBD1. Trimming removed 10 bases from V and 4 bases from J; junction bases left unmatched: 17. Germline CDR1 reads MDHEN; CDR2 reads SYDVKM. CDR3 length: 17 residues. The CDR3 protein is CAILSGTGTTRNQPQHF. DNA of the CDR3: TGTGCCATCCTTTCCGGGACAGGGACTACTCGGAATCAGCCCCAGCATTTT.

Worth noting for this clone: One junction end disagrees with the germline gene, perhaps due to a read error. This chain links TRBV4-3 with TRBJ2-2; the match to TRBD1 covers 11 bases. Germline CDR1 and CDR2: LGHNA and YSLEER. The CDR3 has 16 residues. CDR3 loop: CASSRGQGANAGELFF. CDR3 coding DNA: TGCGCCAGCAGCCGCGGACAGGGGGCGAACGCCGGGGAGCTGTTTTTT.

The chain uses TRBV7-9 and TRBJ1-6; a weak D match, TRBD1 (5 bases). Germline V CDR1 and CDR2: SEHNR, FQNEAQ (reference sequence). This CDR3 is built from 13 residues. Trimming left V 5 bases short and J 11 bases short, with 13 bases between. Here the CDR3 DNA reads TGTGCCAGCAGCCAGTCGGGGGAGGCACCCCTCCACTTT. Protein sequence: CASSQSGEAPLHF.

V usage is TRBV30 and J usage is TRBJ1-3; 7 bases match TRBD1. The CDR3 contains 13 residues. Germline V CDR1 and CDR2: GTSNPN, SVGIG (reference sequence). CDR3: CASGTASGNTIYF. The CDR3 DNA follows: TGTGCTAGCGGGACAGCCTCTGGAAACACCATATATTTT.